These T cell receptor beta chains were read from a single sample in a study of blood T cell repertoires in COVID-19. Using immunoSEQ multiplex PCR, the repertoire was profiled, and TCRdb retains in-frame clones only, with some absent. The sample records approximately 210,000 clones, roughly nine tenths being singletons. Material for sequencing was peripheral blood. The receptors come from a woman in her 70s with acute or convalescent COVID-19. CDR3s include the opening cysteine and the closing phenylalanine or tryptophan. Each record gives: D gene, V gene, clone size, J gene, CDR3 DNA, CDR3 protein. The D gene is left open where the match is weak. Clone size is not always given. Where it is, it says once, few, many or a class for expanded clones.

>-|TRBV5-1|once|TRBJ1-2
TGCGCCAGCAGCTTGGAAGGGGCGCAGTATGGCTACACCTTC
CASSLEGAQYGYTF
>-|TRBV28|-|TRBJ1-2
TGTGCCAGCAGACTGACAGACTCCCGCGGCTACACCTTC
CASRLTDSRGYTF
>-|TRBV25-1|-|TRBJ2-7
TGTGCCAGCAGTGATACAGGTTCCTACGAGCAGTACTTC
CASSDTGSYEQYF
>TRBD2|TRBV11-2|-|TRBJ2-7
TGTGCCAGCACGCGGGGGGGGGCACGGACTAGCGCCTACGAGCAGTACTTC
CASTRGGARTSAYEQYF
>-|TRBV29-1|-|TRBJ1-1
TGCAGCGTTATTTCAGGGAGGAAGGGTGAAGCTTTCTTT
CSVISGRKGEAFF
>-|TRBV5-5|-|TRBJ1-2
TGTGCCAGCAGCTTGGGTGGGGGCTCACGGGGCTACACCTTC
CASSLGGGSRGYTF
>TRBD1|TRBV3-1/TRBV3-2|-|TRBJ1-2
TGTGCCAGCAGTATCAGGGGGACTAACTATGGCTACACCTTC
CASSIRGTNYGYTF
>TRBD1|TRBV27|-|TRBJ2-7
TGTGCCAGCGGGGACAGGGCGGGTCATGACGAGCAGTACTTC
CASGDRAGHDEQYF
>TRBD2|TRBV4-1|-|TRBJ2-7
TGCGCCAGCAGCCAAGACCCGGGACTAGCGGGAGGGCCGGTTTCCTACGAGCAGTACTTC
CASSQDPGLAGGPVSYEQYF
>TRBD1|TRBV7-2|few|TRBJ2-5
TGTGCCAGCAGCCGGAGCGGGCAGGGGGCGCCCCAAGAGACCCAGTACTTC
CASSRSGQGAPQETQYF
>TRBD1|TRBV6-5|once|TRBJ2-4
TGTGCCAGCAGGCCGACAGGGGCCAAAAACATTCAGTACTTC
CASRPTGAKNIQYF
>TRBD1|TRBV10-1|-|TRBJ2-7
TGCGCCAGCAACCTACAGGGGCAGATCTCCTACGAGCAGTACTTC
CASNLQGQISYEQYF
>TRBD1|TRBV5-8|-|TRBJ1-2
TGTGCCAGCAGCTTAAACAGGGGGTATGGCTACACCTTC
CASSLNRGYGYTF
>-|TRBV29-1|-|TRBJ1-1
TGCAGCGTTGAGGGAGGTGCGGGGGACTTT
CSVEGGAGDF
>TRBD1|TRBV28|-|TRBJ1-5
TGTGCCAGCAGGGGGCCCGGGACAGGGAGCAATCAGCCCCAGCATTTT
CASRGPGTGSNQPQHF
>TRBD2|TRBV3-1/TRBV3-2|-|TRBJ2-1
TGTGCCAGCAGCCAATGGACTAGCGGGAGCAATGAGCAGTTCTTC
CASSQWTSGSNEQFF
>-|TRBV2|once|TRBJ1-2
TGTGCCAGCAGTGAGGGGGGATATGGCTACACCTTC
CASSEGGYGYTF
>-|TRBV5-1|-|TRBJ2-7
TGCGCCAGCACCTCGGAGGGTACCTACGAGCAGTACTTC
CASTSEGTYEQYF
>-|TRBV5-5|-|TRBJ1-4
TGTGCCAGCAGCAACCTACAGGGAACTAATGAAAAACTGTTTTTT
CASSNLQGTNEKLFF
>-|TRBV7-3|-|TRBJ1-2
TGTGCCAGCAGCTTAGGGGCGGCCTATGGCTACACCTTC
CASSLGAAYGYTF
>TRBD2|TRBV7-2|-|TRBJ2-1
TGTGCCAGCAGCTTCTCCGGGACTATACTTTCTGGGCAGTTCTTC
CASSFSGTILSGQFF
>TRBD2|TRBV19|-|TRBJ2-3
TGTGCCAGTATGGGACTAGCATATGGAGATACGCAGTATTTT
CASMGLAYGDTQYF
>-|TRBV6-2/TRBV6-3|-|TRBJ2-7
TGTGCCAGCAGTCCCAACAACCCCTACGAGCAGTACTTC
CASSPNNPYEQYF
>-|TRBV27|-|TRBJ1-2
TGTGCCAGCAGTTTCAGGGAGGGCATCGACGGCTACACCTTC
CASSFREGIDGYTF
>-|TRBV21-1|once|TRBJ2-1
TGTGCCAGCAGCCGGGGGACTAGCGGGAGTTACTACAATGAGCAGTTCTTC
CASSRGTSGSYYNEQFF
>TRBD2|TRBV5-4|few|TRBJ2-5
TGTGCCAGCAGCATTCAGCGGGAGGGGGAGACCCAGTACTTC
CASSIQREGETQYF
>-|TRBV2|-|TRBJ1-5
TGTGCCAGCAGTGAAGCTAGGGGGACCAATCAGCCCCAGCATTTT
CASSEARGTNQPQHF
>TRBD1|TRBV7-8|-|TRBJ1-1
TGTGCCAGCAGCCCACCGGGACAGGGGGTCGGGACTGAAGCTTTCTTT
CASSPPGQGVGTEAFF
>-|TRBV15|-|TRBJ1-1
TGTGCCACCAGCGGTCAGGGGAGCACTGAAGCTTTCTTT
CATSGQGSTEAFF
>-|TRBV5-6|-|TRBJ2-1
TGTGCCAGCAGCTTAGGGACACTCAATGAGCAGTTCTTC
CASSLGTLNEQFF
>-|TRBV6-2/TRBV6-3|once|TRBJ2-2
TGTGCCAGCAGTACCAACGGTGGGGCCACCGGGGAGCTGTTTTTT
CASSTNGGATGELFF
>TRBD1|TRBV19|-|TRBJ1-4
TGTGCCTCCACAGGGGGACTATCCGAAAAACTGTTTTTT
CASTGGLSEKLFF
>TRBD1|TRBV5-4|once|TRBJ2-7
TGTGCCAGCAGCTTGGAGGCAGGGGGTTCCTACGAGCAGTACTTC
CASSLEAGGSYEQYF
>TRBD1|TRBV25-1|few|TRBJ1-4
TGTGCCAGCAGTGAATTGAGGACAGGGAACGAAAAACTGTTTTTT
CASSELRTGNEKLFF
>TRBD2|TRBV5-4|-|TRBJ2-7
TGTGCCAGCAGCCACGGACTAGCCCGATCTTTACCCTACGAGCAGTACTTC
CASSHGLARSLPYEQYF
>TRBD1|TRBV28|-|TRBJ2-7
TGTGCCAGCAGTTCCTCCGGACAGGGGGCTTACGAGCAGTACTTC
CASSSSGQGAYEQYF
>TRBD2|TRBV5-1|-|TRBJ2-7
TGCGCCAGCAGCTCGGCTAGAGCGGGAGGGAGCAGCTACGAGCAGTACTTC
CASSSARAGGSSYEQYF
>TRBD2|TRBV9|-|TRBJ2-3
TGTGCCAGCAGCGATGGGACTAGCGGGGCGGCGGTCACAGATACGCAGTATTTT
CASSDGTSGAAVTDTQYF
>-|TRBV6-6|-|TRBJ2-2
TGTGCCAGCAGCAGGGGCGGGGAGCTGTTTTTT
CASSRGGELFF
>-|TRBV12-5|-|TRBJ2-2
TGTGCTAGTGGTCCCCCGATGGGGCTGACCGGGGAGCTGTTTTTT
CASGPPMGLTGELFF
>TRBD2|TRBV6-5|-|TRBJ2-2
TGTGCCAGCATGGGACTACAAAAACCCGGGGAGCTGTTTTTT
CASMGLQKPGELFF
>TRBD1|TRBV4-2|-|TRBJ2-7
TGTGCCAGCAGCCAAGGACAGGGGCTCTACGAGCAGTACTTC
CASSQGQGLYEQYF
>-|TRBV4-1|-|TRBJ1-6
TGCGCCAGCAGCCAAGTCATTGTTCAGGCTGAGCTTAATTCACCCCTCCACTTT
CASSQVIVQAELNSPLHF
>-|TRBV7-7|-|TRBJ2-2
TGTGCCAGCAGCTCCGTGGCAGGCCCCACCGGGGAGCTGTTTTTT
CASSSVAGPTGELFF
>-|TRBV7-8|-|TRBJ1-1
TGTGCCAGCAGCTTATCGTGGGCAATGAACACTGAAGCTTTCTTT
CASSLSWAMNTEAFF
>-|TRBV6-5|-|TRBJ1-2
TGTGCCCTTCGCAAGGCAGGGGAGGGTGGCTACACCTTC
CALRKAGEGGYTF
>TRBD2|TRBV5-1|-|TRBJ2-7
TGCGCCAGCAGCTGGGAAGCTAGCGGGAGTAACGACGAGCAGTACTTC
CASSWEASGSNDEQYF
>-|TRBV28|-|TRBJ2-1
TGTGCCAGCAAACGGGCGGGCTCCTACAATGAGCAGTTCTTC
CASKRAGSYNEQFF
>-|TRBV14|-|TRBJ2-7
TGTGCCAGCAGCCAATGGGCCAGGGTAAGGGTCGAGCAGTACTTC
CASSQWARVRVEQYF